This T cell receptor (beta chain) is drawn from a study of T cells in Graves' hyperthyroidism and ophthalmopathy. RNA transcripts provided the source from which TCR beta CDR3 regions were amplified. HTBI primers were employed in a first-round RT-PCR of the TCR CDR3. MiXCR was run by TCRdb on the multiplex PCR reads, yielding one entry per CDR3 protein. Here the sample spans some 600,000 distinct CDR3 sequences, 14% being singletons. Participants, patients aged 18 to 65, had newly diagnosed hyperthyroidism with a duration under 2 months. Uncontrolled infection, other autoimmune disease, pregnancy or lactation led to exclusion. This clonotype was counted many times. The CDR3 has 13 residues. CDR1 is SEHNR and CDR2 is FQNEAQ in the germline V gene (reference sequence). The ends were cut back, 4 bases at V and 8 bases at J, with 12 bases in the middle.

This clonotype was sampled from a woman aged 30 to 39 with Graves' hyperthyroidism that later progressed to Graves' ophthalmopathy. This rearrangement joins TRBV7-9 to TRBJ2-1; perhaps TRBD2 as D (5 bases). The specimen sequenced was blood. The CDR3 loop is CASSSGERDEQFF. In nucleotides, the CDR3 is TGTGCCAGCAGCTCCGGGGAGAGGGATGAGCAGTTCTTC.